This T cell receptor beta chain was captured in a study of CD8+ T cells in alopecia areata. Overall study results and limits: TCR sharing across patients was less clear than in mice, possibly HLA-related.

Sequencing used cDNA as its template, made by extracting RNA and reverse transcribing it. The protocol was immunoSEQ multiplex PCR, while the TCRdb copy is restricted to in-frame clones and leaves out a portion. The data hold about 200,000 clones, with approximately 61% observed a single time. Concerning this clone: The antigen remains undetermined.

This CDR3 is built from 15 residues. Trimming removed 4 bases from V and 0 bases from J, with 15 bases in between. Germline V gene lookup returns CDR1 GTSNPN and CDR2 SVGIG (reference sequence). Those with alopecia areata gave lesional scalp punch biopsies and peripheral blood. This clonotype was sampled from a human donor with alopecia areata. The chain is built from TRBV30 and TRBJ1-2; TRBD1 might be the D (5 bases). The starting material was CD4+ T cells sorted from blood, obtained at week 0. CDR3 amino acids: CAWKGQGLANYGYTF. In DNA form, the CDR3 reads TGTGCCTGGAAAGGACAAGGGTTAGCTAACTATGGCTACACCTTC.